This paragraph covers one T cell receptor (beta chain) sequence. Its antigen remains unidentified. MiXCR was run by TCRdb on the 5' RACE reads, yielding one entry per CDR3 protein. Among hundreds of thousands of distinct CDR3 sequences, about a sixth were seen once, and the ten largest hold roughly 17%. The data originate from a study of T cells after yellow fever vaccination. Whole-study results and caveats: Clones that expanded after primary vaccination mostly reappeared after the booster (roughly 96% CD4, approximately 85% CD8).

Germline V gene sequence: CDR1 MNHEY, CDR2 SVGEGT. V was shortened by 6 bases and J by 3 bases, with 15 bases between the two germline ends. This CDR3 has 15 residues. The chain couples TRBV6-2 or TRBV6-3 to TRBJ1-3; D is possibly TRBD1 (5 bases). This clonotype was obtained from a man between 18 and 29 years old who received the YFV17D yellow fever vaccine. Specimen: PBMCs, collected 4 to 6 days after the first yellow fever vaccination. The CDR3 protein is CASSRHRGDGNTIYF. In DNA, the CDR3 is TGTGCCAGCAGCCGGCATAGGGGTGATGGAAACACCATATATTTT.